This T cell receptor beta chain was sequenced during a study of blood T cell repertoires in COVID-19. Overall study context: The samples span acute and convalescent COVID-19 from the United States, Italy and Spain. From T cells, B-cell-depleted T cells, or PBMCs came the material, which was cDNA or gDNA.

Germline loops: CDR1 WSHSY, CDR2 SAAADI. The CDR3 has 12 residues. V was clipped by 4 bases and J by 2 bases, with 5 bases between them. In the authors' workflow: The authors estimated nucleated cell counts from reference gene primer amplification. Generated by immunoSEQ multiplex PCR, the TCRdb table keeps only in-frame clones and is missing some. That table supplies the V and J calls and clone size; D and trimming were determined from the DNA. The sample shows 85,000 to 100,000 clones, roughly 90% of them seen only once. The TCR originated in a man aged 50 to 59 with active or convalescent COVID-19. The J gene is TRBJ1-2, the V gene TRBV10-2, with D unclear. Sequencing was performed on peripheral blood. This CDR3 reads CASSVQNYGYTF. The CDR3 nucleotides read TGCGCCAGCAGTGTGCAGAACTATGGCTACACCTTC.